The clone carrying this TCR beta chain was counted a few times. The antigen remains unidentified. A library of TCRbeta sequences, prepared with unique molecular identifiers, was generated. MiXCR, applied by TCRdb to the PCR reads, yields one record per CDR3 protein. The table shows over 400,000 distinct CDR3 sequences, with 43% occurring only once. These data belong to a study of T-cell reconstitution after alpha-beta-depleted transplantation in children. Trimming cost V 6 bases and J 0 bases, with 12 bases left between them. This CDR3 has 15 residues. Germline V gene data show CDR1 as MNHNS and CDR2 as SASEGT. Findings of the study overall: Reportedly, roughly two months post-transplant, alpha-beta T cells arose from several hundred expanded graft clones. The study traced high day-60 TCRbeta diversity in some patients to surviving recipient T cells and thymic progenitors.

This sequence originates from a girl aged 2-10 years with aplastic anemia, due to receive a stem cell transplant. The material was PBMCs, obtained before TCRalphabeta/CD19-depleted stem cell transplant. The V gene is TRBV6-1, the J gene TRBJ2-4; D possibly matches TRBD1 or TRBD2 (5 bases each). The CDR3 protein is CASRPGPIAKNIQYF. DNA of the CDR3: TGTGCCAGCAGGCCGGGACCAATAGCCAAAAACATTCAGTACTTC.